This T cell receptor (beta chain) derives from a study of response to subunit inactivated influenza vaccine. Study-wide findings and caveats: Every seasonal influenza vaccination brings in few new T cells, the authors suggested.

Each CDR3 protein gets one entry after TCRdb re-called the RT-PCR reads with MiXCR. The sample carries about 700,000 distinct CDR3 sequences, roughly 13% recorded once. The V end was cut by 3 bases, the J end by 3 bases, with 20 bases between. Germline CDR1 and CDR2: ENHRY and SYGVKD. There are 17 residues in the CDR3. Comment on this clonotype: Its antigen is currently unknown.

The chain is built from TRBV10-3 and TRBJ1-2, with D perhaps TRBD1 (5 bases). The sequence came from a man in his fifties who received an inactivated influenza vaccine. The sequencing here drew on PBMCs from blood, taken less than 15 days before vaccination. This chain's CDR3 is CAISDPGVPLGHYGYTF. For the CDR3, the DNA is TGTGCCATCAGTGATCCGGGGGTCCCACTTGGCCACTATGGCTACACCTTC.